These 26 T cell receptor beta chains were sequenced from one sample in a study of shared T cell receptors in the human thymus. Here immunoSEQ multiplex PCR was the method, and the copy in TCRdb shows in-frame clones only, minus some. The data show approximately 730,000 clones, 70% to 90% seen once. These data also featured in a second study, about human thymus T cells.

Input material: thymocytes. The receptors were gathered from a girl under three years old with a congenital heart defect.

V and J are TRBV5-8 and TRBJ2-4, with 8 nucleotides matching TRBD2. The CDR3 runs 15 residues. V lost 4 bases, J lost 6 bases, and 9 bases stayed unmatched. In germline, CDR1 is SGHTS, CDR2 YDEGEE. The CDR3 DNA follows: TGTGCCAGCAGCCACGGGAGGGGCCGAGGAAACATTCAGTACTTC. It translates to CASSHGRGRGNIQYF.

The chain employs TRBV28 and TRBJ1-6; 8 nucleotides match TRBD1. Germline V gene sequence: CDR1 MDHEN, CDR2 SYDVKM. The CDR3 totals 16 residues. V shed 3 bases and J 9 bases; nucleotides not matched to a gene: 10. In DNA, the CDR3 is TGTGCCAGCAGTTTGTTCCGGGGCAGGGGGCTTTCACCCCTCCACTTT. Encoded protein: CASSLFRGRGLSPLHF. The variable domain in full, with the rest retrieved from reference TRBV28 and TRBJ1-6, is DVKVTQSSRYLVKRTGEKVFLECVQDMDHENMFWYRQDPGLGLRLIYFSYDVKMKEKGDIPEGYSVSREKKERFSLILESASTNQTSMYLCASSLFRGRGLSPLHFGNGTRLTVT.

The genes are TRBV5-4 and TRBJ1-1; the match to TRBD1 covers 9 bases. CDR1 and CDR2 (germline): SGHNT, YYREEE (reference sequence). The CDR3 consists of 16 residues. V shed 1 base, J shed 4 bases, and the junction held 8 bases outside the gene matches. The DNA for the CDR3 is TGTGCCAGCAGCTTGTCCTACAGGGGGCGACGCACTGAAGCTTTCTTT. It codes for CASSLSYRGRRTEAFF.

V gene TRBV28 combines with J gene TRBJ1-2; D unclear. Per germline, CDR1 MDHEN and CDR2 SYDVKM. The CDR3 sequence is 15 residues long. The V end was cut by 3 bases, the J end by 3 bases, with 14 bases between. In DNA, the CDR3 is TGTGCCAGCAGTTTTGGCGCAGCGGAATACTATGGCTACACCTTC. It yields the protein CASSFGAAEYYGYTF.

The rearrangement joins TRBV27 to TRBJ2-1; 11 positions agree with TRBD2. CDR3 length equals 18 residues. The germline V gene encodes CDR1 MNHEY and CDR2 SMNVEV (reference sequence). V dropped 2 bases and J dropped 0; count of bases not matched to a gene: 6. The CDR3 reads CASSLGLAGGPSYNEQFF. The CDR3 DNA reads as TGTGCCAGCAGTTTAGGGCTAGCGGGGGGCCCCTCCTACAATGAGCAGTTCTTC.

The rearrangement links TRBV4-2 to TRBJ2-5; the match to TRBD2 covers 12 bases. This CDR3 is built from 18 residues. The germline V gene encodes CDR1 LGHNA and CDR2 YNFKEQ. Trimming at V came to 0 bases and at J to 5 bases, leaving 10 bases not matched to a gene. This CDR3 is CASSQDRLAGAWRETQYF. CDR3 sequence (DNA): TGTGCCAGCAGCCAAGACAGACTAGCGGGGGCCTGGAGGGAGACCCAGTACTTC.

The chain joins TRBV5-6 to TRBJ1-1; D is ambiguous. Trimming pared 4 bases from V and 0 bases from J, leaving 13 bases between. Germline CDR1 is SGHDT and CDR2 is YYEEEE. The CDR3 runs to 15 residues. CDR3 DNA: TGTGCCAGCAGCCCCGGAGATCCCATGAACACTGAAGCTTTCTTT. Translating gives CASSPGDPMNTEAFF. The whole variable domain, remainder taken from reference TRBV5-6 and TRBJ1-1, is DAGVTQSPTHLIKTRGQQVTLRCSPKSGHDTVSWYQQALGQGPQFIFQYYEEEERQRGNFPDRFSGHQFPNYSSELNVNALLLGDSALYLCASSPGDPMNTEAFFGQGTRLTVV.

This chain joins TRBV10-3 and TRBJ1-2; no reliable D call. V was clipped by 10 bases and J by 6 bases, with 21 bases between them. The CDR3 consists of 14 residues. Germline lookup yields CDR1 ENHRY and CDR2 SYGVKD. CDR3 in DNA: TGTGCCACCCACCCCAGGCACGGTCCCCATGGCTACACCTTC. This gives the protein CATHPRHGPHGYTF.

The CDR3 sequence is CASSIGDREGGYTF. CDR3 sequence (DNA): TGTGCCAGTAGTATAGGGGACAGGGAGGGCGGCTACACCTTC. The chain employs TRBV19 and TRBJ1-2; 9 bases map to TRBD1. Trimming took 1 base from V and 8 from J; bases not matched to a gene: 5. The CDR3 is 14 amino acids. Germline lookup yields CDR1 LNHDA and CDR2 SQIVND (reference sequence). Drawing the rest from reference TRBV19 and TRBJ1-2, the complete variable domain is DGGITQSPKYLFRKEGQNVTLSCEQNLNHDAMYWYRQDPGQGLRLIYYSQIVNDFQKGDIAEGYSVSREKKESFPLTVTSAQKNPTAFYLCASSIGDREGGYTFGSGTRLTVV.

The CDR3 sequence: CASNRFLGETQYF. The CDR3 DNA sequence: TGCGCCAGCAACAGGTTTTTGGGGGAGACCCAGTACTTC. The chain combines TRBV10-2 with TRBJ2-5, with D perhaps matching TRBD1 (5 bases). Germline assignment: CDR1 WSHSY and CDR2 SAAADI. This CDR3 is 13 amino acids long. The V and J ends lost 7 bases and 5 bases respectively, with 14 bases between them.

J is TRBJ2-2 and V is TRBV5-4; 9 positions match TRBD1. V gave up 0 bases and J gave up 5 bases; unmatched junction bases: 11. Germline V CDR1 and CDR2: SGHNT, YYREEE (reference sequence). CDR3 length: 18 residues. Here the CDR3 reads CASSLAPYPGQGTGELFF. CDR3 DNA: TGTGCCAGCAGCTTGGCGCCCTACCCGGGACAGGGAACCGGGGAGCTGTTTTTT.

The CDR3 loop reads CASRRQGLAYEQYF. In nucleotides, the CDR3 is TGTGCCAGCAGAAGACAGGGGTTAGCCTACGAGCAGTACTTC. V is TRBV2 and J is TRBJ2-7, with TRBD1 matching over 8 bases. Germline lookup yields CDR1 SNHLY and CDR2 FYNNEI. J lost 2 bases, V lost 6 bases, and 6 bases had no gene match. This CDR3 region has 14 residues. Drawing the rest from reference TRBV2 and TRBJ2-7, the complete variable domain is EPEVTQTPSHQVTQMGQEVILRCVPISNHLYFYWYRQILGQKVEFLVSFYNNEISEKSEIFDDQFSVERPDGSNFTLKIRSTKLEDSAMYFCASRRQGLAYEQYFGPGTRLTVT.

The chain uses TRBV27 and TRBJ1-5; 9 bases fit TRBD1. The CDR3 runs 15 residues. J gave up 6 bases and V 1 base, and 4 bases lay outside the gene matches. The germline V gene encodes CDR1 MNHEY and CDR2 SMNVEV (reference sequence). CDR3 coding DNA: TGTGCCAGCAGTTTATTCGGGACAGGGTGTCAGCCCCAGCATTTT. Translating it yields CASSLFGTGCQPQHF.

The V call is TRBV6-1, the J call TRBJ2-1; 14 bases are a match to TRBD2. CDR1 and CDR2 from the germline V gene are MNHNS and SASEGT. J gave up 10 bases and V 1 base, and 12 bases lay outside the gene matches. The length of the CDR3 is 18 residues. The CDR3 DNA follows: TGTGCCAGCAGTGAAGGTTTAGGACTAGCGGGGGGTCTGGGCGAGCAGTTCTTC. As protein: CASSEGLGLAGGLGEQFF.

V is TRBV4-2 and J is TRBJ1-4; weak D call: TRBD1 (6 bases). V gave up 3 bases and J gave up 6 bases, with 17 bases separating them. CDR1 is LGHNA and CDR2 is YNFKEQ in the germline V gene. This CDR3 has 16 residues. CDR3 sequence reads: CASSHSRDPGDEKLFF. The CDR3 nucleotides read TGTGCCAGCAGCCACAGCCGGGACCCAGGGGATGAAAAACTGTTTTTT.

This clone was found a few times. This chain uses TRBV7-9 with TRBJ1-2, with D tentatively TRBD1 (5 bases). The V and J ends lost 7 bases and 5 bases respectively, with 20 bases between them. Germline CDR1 is SEHNR and CDR2 is FQNEAQ (reference sequence). The CDR3 covers 15 residues. CDR3 sequence (DNA): TGTGCCAGCACCACCTGGGGGGGATTTTGGTATGGCTACACCTTC. This gives the protein CASTTWGGFWYGYTF.

V gene TRBV4-3 combines with J gene TRBJ1-2, with D possibly being TRBD1 (6 bases). The CDR3 sequence is 15 residues long. In germline, CDR1 is LGHNA, CDR2 YSLEER. Trimming removed 4 bases from V and 2 bases from J, with 14 bases in between. Written as DNA, the CDR3 is TGCGCCAGCAGCCCCTCGCCTACAGGGAACTATGGCTACACCTTC. It encodes CASSPSPTGNYGYTF.

This chain joins TRBV4-1 and TRBJ1-3; no firm D call. This CDR3 comprises 16 residues. Germline values: CDR1 MGHRA, CDR2 YSYEKL. V lost 4 bases and J lost 3, with 16 bases in between. The CDR3 region has the DNA TGCGCCAGCAGCCTCAACGATGCCCCAGTTGGAAACACCATATATTTT. This encodes CASSLNDAPVGNTIYF.

The chain employs TRBV6-6 and TRBJ2-7, with a tentative D call TRBD1 (6 bases). Germline assignment: CDR1 MNHNY and CDR2 SVGAGI (reference sequence). The CDR3 loop spans 13 amino acids. Trimming stripped 6 bases from V and 2 bases from J, with 11 bases between. Written as DNA, the CDR3 is TGTGCCAGCAGCCCCACAGGGCCCTACGAGCAGTACTTC. Translation gives CASSPTGPYEQYF.

This sequence joins TRBV5-1 and TRBJ2-3, with D possibly matching TRBD1 (8 bases). Germline V gene lookup returns CDR1 SGHRS and CDR2 YFSETQ. V gave up 7 bases and J gave up 0 bases, with 21 bases separating them. There are 17 residues in the CDR3. Here the CDR3 reads CASAWEGRTGSTDTQYF. The CDR3 DNA is TGCGCCAGCGCTTGGGAGGGGAGGACAGGGAGCACAGATACGCAGTATTTT.

The V and J genes are TRBV27 and TRBJ1-2; weak D call: TRBD1 (6 bases). This CDR3 has 14 residues. From germline, CDR1 is MNHEY and CDR2 SMNVEV (reference sequence). V was clipped by 5 bases and J by 2 bases, with 12 bases between them. This CDR3 reads CASSTGQINYGYTF. CDR3 sequence (DNA): TGTGCCAGCAGTACCGGACAGATCAACTATGGCTACACCTTC.

The chain has TRBV5-5 and TRBJ1-4; the D is unclear. V dropped 4 bases and J dropped 4 bases, with 17 bases sitting between them. Germline V lookup: CDR1 SGHKS, CDR2 YYEKEE (reference sequence). The CDR3 contains 16 residues. The CDR3 DNA follows: TGTGCCAGCAGCCCTACGAGGCCGTCTAATAATGAAAAACTGTTTTTT. Translated: CASSPTRPSNNEKLFF.

This clone has just a few counts. Here the CDR3 reads CASSLAGPGGEQYF. The CDR3 DNA is TGTGCCAGCAGCTTAGCGGGACCGGGGGGGGAGCAGTACTTC. This chain connects TRBV7-9 to TRBJ2-7, with 8 bases identical to TRBD2. With V trimmed by 0 bases and J by 7 bases, 5 bases remained unmatched. This CDR3 is 14 amino acids long. Germline loops: CDR1 SEHNR, CDR2 FQNEAQ (reference sequence).

The DNA of the CDR3 is TGTGCCAGCAGCTTAAGAGGATTGGATGAAAAACTGTTTTTT. Amino acid sequence: CASSLRGLDEKLFF. The rearrangement uses TRBV5-6 and TRBJ1-4; D gene unclear. This CDR3 is built from 14 residues. CDR1 and CDR2 from the germline V gene are SGHDT and YYEEEE. The V gene lost 2 bases and the J gene lost 6 bases, with 11 bases spanning the gap.

V usage is TRBV6-1 and J usage is TRBJ2-7, with a weak D call TRBD2 (5 bases). This CDR3 has 17 residues. Trimming took 2 bases from V and 1 from J, leaving 18 bases between them. Per germline, CDR1 MNHNS and CDR2 SASEGT. CDR3 in amino acids: CASSEMPGYSHSYEQYF. CDR3 coding DNA: TGTGCCAGCAGTGAAATGCCGGGGTACAGTCATTCCTACGAGCAGTACTTC.

This chain joins TRBV4-1 and TRBJ2-5, with no clear D. Germline CDR1 and CDR2: MGHRA and YSYEKL. Trimming stripped 1 base from V and 7 bases from J, with 10 bases between. CDR3 length: 13 residues. This CDR3 reads CASSQAQSGTQYF. The DNA for the CDR3 is TGCGCCAGCAGCCAAGCACAGTCAGGGACCCAGTACTTC.